These 18 T cell receptor beta chains share one sample of origin, sequenced in a study of Graves' ophthalmopathy and Graves' hyperthyroidism. The authors amplified TCR beta CDR3 regions from RNA transcripts. An opening RT-PCR round employed HTBI primers and preceded a second-round multiplex PCR. TCRdb independently ran MiXCR on the multiplex PCR reads; one entry per CDR3 protein. The sample lists just over 400,000 distinct CDR3 sequences; roughly 21% were seen once. The sequenced sample was peripheral blood. The receptor source for this set is a woman younger than 35 with stable Graves' hyperthyroidism.

In this sample, this clonotype turned up many times. The chain joins TRBV20-1 to TRBJ1-1; D gene ambiguous. The CDR3 is made up of 13 amino acids. CDR1 and CDR2 (germline): DFQATT, SNEGSKA (reference sequence). V lost 6 bases, J lost 11 bases, and 22 bases lay in between. For the CDR3, the DNA is TGCAGTGCCCTCCTCGGACGGCAGATCGGGGCTTTCTTT. It encodes CSALLGRQIGAFF.

This clonotype occurred many times. The chain links TRBV29-1 to TRBJ2-4, with D possibly matching TRBD2 (5 bases). Between the trimmed V and J ends, which lost 7 bases and 7 bases, there was a span of 14 bases. Germline values: CDR1 SQVTM, CDR2 ANQGSEA. The CDR3 consists of 12 residues. The CDR3 DNA reads TGCAGCGATCAGACTATCTCGAACATTCAGTACTTC. The encoded protein is CSDQTISNIQYF.

This clonotype was recorded many times. This chain connects TRBV20-1 to TRBJ2-2, with 8 nucleotides matching TRBD1. The CDR3 is 15 residues long. The V gene end was trimmed by 0 bases and the J gene end by 5 bases; junction bases not matched to a gene: 5. CDR1 is DFQATT and CDR2 is SNEGSKA in the germline V gene (reference sequence). The CDR3, as DNA: TGCAGTGCTAGAGAGGACAGGGTCGATACCGGGGAGCTGTTTTTT. It encodes CSAREDRVDTGELFF.

This clonotype was counted ten times or more. The chain uses TRBV10-3 and TRBJ1-2; D remains ambiguous. This CDR3 region has 13 residues. Germline V lookup: CDR1 ENHRY, CDR2 SYGVKD. V lost 9 bases and J 6 bases, leaving 17 bases between the germline ends. The CDR3 protein is CAISRDSSNGYTF. CDR3 sequence (DNA): TGTGCCATATCTAGGGATTCTTCGAATGGCTACACCTTC.

In this sample, this clonotype turned up many times. The V call is TRBV12-3 or TRBV12-4, the J call TRBJ2-7, with TRBD2 matching 15 bases. The CDR3 totals 17 residues. The trim removed 6 bases at V and 3 bases at J, leaving 9 bases unmatched. The CDR3 sequence is CASSSGTSGRRGYEQYF. The CDR3 DNA follows: TGTGCCAGCAGCTCCGGGACTAGCGGGAGGCGAGGCTACGAGCAGTACTTC.

This clonotype was counted ten times or more. This sequence joins TRBV7-8 and TRBJ1-6; D is ambiguous. Per the germline V gene, CDR1 is SGHVS and CDR2 is FQNEAQ. The CDR3 length is 16 residues. V lost 0 bases and J 2 bases, leaving 8 bases between the germline ends. The CDR3 loop is CASSLARGTYNSPLHF. In DNA, the CDR3 is TGTGCCAGCAGCTTAGCGCGAGGGACCTATAATTCACCCCTCCACTTT.

The chain links TRBV28 to TRBJ2-2; D is uncertain. This CDR3 is 13 amino acids long. Germline CDR1 reads MDHEN; CDR2 reads SYDVKM. V lost 0 bases and J 8 bases, leaving 7 bases between the germline ends. The CDR3 loop is CASSLWPAGELFF. DNA for the CDR3: TGTGCCAGCAGTTTATGGCCGGCGGGGGAGCTGTTTTTT.

This clonotype was seen at least ten times. V usage is TRBV10-3 and J usage is TRBJ2-5, with D perhaps matching TRBD2 (6 bases). From germline, CDR1 is ENHRY and CDR2 SYGVKD. Trimming stripped 4 bases from V and 5 bases from J, with 14 bases between. This CDR3 contains 14 residues. CDR3 sequence: CAISARLEVETQYF. The CDR3 DNA sequence: TGTGCCATCAGTGCACGACTAGAGGTCGAGACCCAGTACTTC.

There are a few counts of this clonotype. Likely a read error: the CDR3 ends without its conserved phenylalanine or tryptophan. The gene calls are TRBV27 and TRBJ1-5; TRBD1 aligns across 8 bases. The CDR3 spans 14 residues. Germline CDR1 and CDR2: MNHEY and SMNVEV (reference sequence). V gave up 3 bases and J gave up 6 bases; unmatched junction bases: 4. This chain's CDR3 is CASSFGQGGQPQHL. DNA of the CDR3: TGTGCCAGCAGTTTCGGACAGGGTGGTCAGCCCCAGCATTTG.

This clonotype was seen ten or more times. The chain is built from TRBV3-1 and TRBJ1-2; D is unclear. Trimming removed 0 bases at V and 3 bases at J, with 8 bases between. CDR1 is LGHDT, CDR2 YNNKEL, per germline (reference sequence). The CDR3 length is 14 residues. CDR3 nucleotides: TGTGCCAGCAGCCAAGACACCCTCTACTATGGCTACACCTTC. Protein sequence: CASSQDTLYYGYTF.

This clonotype was seen at least ten times. The genes are TRBV15 and TRBJ1-5, with D maybe TRBD1 (5 bases). Germline V gene lookup returns CDR1 LNHNV and CDR2 YYDKDF (reference sequence). The CDR3 contains 15 residues. V was shortened by 0 bases and J by 1 base, with 7 bases between the two germline ends. The CDR3 nucleotides read TGTGCCACCAGCAGAGATAAGGGGAGCAATCAGCCCCAGCATTTT. As protein: CATSRDKGSNQPQHF.

This clonotype showed up many times. V and J are TRBV24-1 and TRBJ2-5, with D maybe TRBD1 (5 bases). The germline gives CDR1 KGHDR, CDR2 SFDVKD. V dropped 4 bases and J dropped 5 bases, with 25 bases sitting between them. The CDR3 loop spans 18 amino acids. Written as DNA, the CDR3 is TGTGCCACCAGTGACCTGTTTAGGGGCCCCACTTCAGCGGAGACCCAGTACTTC. As protein: CATSDLFRGPTSAETQYF.

This clonotype was picked up many times. The V and J genes are TRBV28 and TRBJ1-1, with D unclear. V lost 1 base and J 5 bases, leaving 11 bases between the germline ends. The CDR3 contains 14 residues. CDR1 and CDR2 (germline): MDHEN, SYDVKM. The CDR3 coding sequence is TGTGCCAGCAGTTTATTTGGCCTTGGGACTGAAGCTTTCTTT. The encoded protein is CASSLFGLGTEAFF.

This clonotype was picked up many times. The chain is built from TRBV6-5 and TRBJ2-2, with D uncertain. Germline V gives CDR1 MNHEY, CDR2 SVGAGI. V lost 6 bases and J 0 bases, leaving 11 bases between the germline ends. The CDR3 runs to 15 residues. This CDR3 reads CASRARTANTGELFF. The CDR3 DNA reads as TGTGCCAGCAGAGCCCGGACCGCGAACACCGGGGAGCTGTTTTTT.

This clonotype occurred once. The CDR3 DNA sequence: TGTGCCAGCAGTCTGAGACAGACCAATCAGCCCCAGCATTTT. This codes for CASSLRQTNQPQHF. The genes are TRBV12-3 or TRBV12-4 and TRBJ1-5, with D possibly TRBD1 on 5 matching bases. V dropped 5 bases and J dropped 3 bases, with 11 bases sitting between them. The CDR3 has 14 amino acids.

This clonotype was counted many times. The chain recombines TRBV11-1 with TRBJ2-2; D is ambiguous. Germline CDR1 reads SGHAT; CDR2 reads FQDESV (reference sequence). The CDR3 has 14 amino acids. The germline V and J ends were trimmed by 5 bases and 1 base, with 8 bases remaining between them. CDR3 nucleotide sequence: TGTGCCAGCAGCCCATCGCGGAACACCGGGGAGCTGTTTTTT. Its translation: CASSPSRNTGELFF. The full variable domain, with the rest looked up from reference TRBV11-1 and TRBJ2-2, is EAEVAQSPRYKITEKSQAVAFWCDPISGHATLYWYRQILGQGPELLVQFQDESVVDDSQLPKDRFSAERLKGVDSTLKIQPAELGDSAMYLCASSPSRNTGELFFGEGSRLTVL.

There are many counts of this clonotype. This chain joins TRBV24-1 and TRBJ2-7; 9 positions match TRBD2. Germline V CDR1 and CDR2: KGHDR, SFDVKD. V lost 8 bases, J lost 3 bases, and 10 bases stayed unmatched. The length of the CDR3 is 15 residues. CDR3 nucleotide sequence: TGTGCCACCAAGCCCCCTAGCGGGGTGGACTACGAGCAGTACTTC. Encoded protein: CATKPPSGVDYEQYF.

This clonotype was found a few times. The rearrangement links TRBV27 to TRBJ1-1; D is perhaps TRBD1 (5 bases). This CDR3 has 15 residues. Germline V gene data show CDR1 as MNHEY and CDR2 as SMNVEV (reference sequence). Trimming removed 5 bases from V and 4 bases from J, with 17 bases in between. In DNA form, the CDR3 reads TGTGCCAGCAGTCCCCGTCTGGGGGGGGGCACTGAAGCTTTCTTT. Its protein is CASSPRLGGGTEAFF.